These 14 T cell receptor beta chains were all obtained from the same sample, sequenced in a study of T cells in Graves' hyperthyroidism and ophthalmopathy (dated by TCRdb to between 2018 and 2021). The method behind the library was multiplex PCR. The reads were generated on an Illumina HiSeq 2000. The TCR beta CDR3 regions were amplified from the RNA transcripts. For the first round of RT-PCR on the TCR CDR3, the HTBI primer set was used together with the Qiagen OneStep RT-PCR kit. TCRdb trimmed public reads at Q25 via fastp, called clones via MiXCR and kept in-frame beta chains. Rows with one shared CDR3 protein collapse into an entry with the most common genes and DNA. Counted in this sample were hundreds of thousands of distinct CDR3 sequences; 20% of them appeared once. The ten largest clones add up to 47% of the sample. Sequencing input: blood. The receptors were sampled from a man aged 35 to 55 with Graves' ophthalmopathy.

The sample holds a few counts of this clonotype. The J gene is TRBJ1-1, the V gene TRBV19, with 10 bases fitting TRBD1. The CDR3 contains 15 residues. Germline assignment: CDR1 LNHDA and CDR2 SQIVND (reference sequence). Unmatched junction bases numbered 8, after V lost 4 bases and J lost 6 bases. Written as DNA, the CDR3 is TGTGCCAGTAGTAATCCTCCGGGACAGGGGCCTGAAGCTTTCTTT. This translates into CASSNPPGQGPEAFF.

This clonotype was observed at least ten times. The chain employs TRBV7-9 and TRBJ2-3; no clear D. Trimming pared 5 bases from V and 1 base from J, leaving 10 bases between. The CDR3 has 14 residues. Per the germline V gene, CDR1 is SEHNR and CDR2 is FQNEAQ (reference sequence). The DNA of the CDR3 is TGTGCCAGCAGCGACACTCTTCGCACAGATACGCAGTATTTT. This gives the protein CASSDTLRTDTQYF.

This clonotype was seen repeatedly, ten times or more. The CDR3 loop is CASSPRSTGTSGINEQFF. As DNA, the CDR3 is TGTGCCAGCAGTCCACGGTCGACCGGGACTAGCGGGATCAATGAGCAGTTCTTC. The chain combines TRBV6-2 or TRBV6-3 with TRBJ2-1; 13 bases are shared with TRBD2. Germline V gene data show CDR1 as MNHEY and CDR2 as SVGEGT. The V gene end was trimmed by 5 bases and the J gene end by 6 bases; junction bases not matched to a gene: 13. This CDR3 has 18 amino acids.

The chain employs TRBV6-5 and TRBJ1-4, with D maybe TRBD1 (6 bases). This CDR3 region has 15 residues. With 1 base removed from V and 6 bases from J, the gap between germline ends came to 12 bases. CDR1 MNHEY and CDR2 SVGAGI come from the germline V gene. This CDR3 reads CASSYFGGRHEKLFF. The CDR3 DNA reads TGTGCCAGCAGTTACTTTGGGGGGCGTCATGAAAAACTGTTTTTT.

This clonotype occurred many times. The chain couples TRBV6-1 to TRBJ1-3; the D gene is possibly TRBD1 (6 bases). The CDR3 loop spans 14 amino acids. With 6 bases removed from V and 0 bases from J, the gap between germline ends came to 9 bases. CDR1 is MNHNS and CDR2 is SASEGT in the germline V gene. In nucleotides, the CDR3 is TGTGCCAGCAGGACAGGCTTCTCTGGAAACACCATATATTTT. Protein: CASRTGFSGNTIYF.

V gene TRBV6-1 combines with J gene TRBJ1-2, with D perhaps TRBD1 (6 bases). In germline, CDR1 is MNHNS, CDR2 SASEGT. This CDR3 spans 16 amino acids. Trimming removed 3 bases from V and 5 bases from J, with 19 bases in between. The CDR3 DNA reads TGTGCCAGCAGTGAGCAAGGACAGTCGGGGGGATATGGCTACACCTTC. Its translation: CASSEQGQSGGYGYTF.

This clonotype was seen a few times. The chain couples TRBV2 to TRBJ1-6, with D perhaps TRBD1 (5 bases). Germline values: CDR1 SNHLY, CDR2 FYNNEI. The V and J ends lost 7 bases and 6 bases respectively, with 16 bases between them. The CDR3 extends over 15 amino acids. The CDR3 DNA reads TGTGCCAGCATCTCACTCCGGGGGGTTAATTCACCCCTCCACTTT. Translated, it gives CASISLRGVNSPLHF.

This clonotype was observed a handful of times. The CDR3, as DNA: TGCAGCGTCGGACAGGGGGTCTACGAGCAGTACTTC. Translating it yields CSVGQGVYEQYF. The rearrangement uses TRBV29-1 and TRBJ2-7; 10 nucleotides agree with TRBD1. Germline V gives CDR1 SQVTM, CDR2 ANQGSEA. This CDR3 contains 12 residues. After removal of 6 bases from V and 3 bases from J, the junction contained 2 bases not matched to a gene.

This clonotype turned up a few times. This chain links TRBV29-1 with TRBJ1-1, with D hard to call. V was pared by 3 bases and J by 5 bases, with 16 bases between. This CDR3 has 14 amino acids. Germline lookup yields CDR1 SQVTM and CDR2 ANQGSEA. The CDR3 coding sequence is TGCAGCGTTGACCACCTGTCGTGGGGAACTGAAGCTTTCTTT. It codes for CSVDHLSWGTEAFF.

This chain links TRBV27 with TRBJ2-3; 9 nucleotides agree with TRBD2. CDR3 length: 17 residues. J was trimmed by 4 bases and V by 3 bases; bases with no gene match: 11. CDR1 is MNHEY, CDR2 SMNVEV, per germline (reference sequence). The CDR3 is CASSLHPGLASADTQYF. CDR3 DNA: TGTGCCAGCAGTTTGCACCCGGGACTAGCAAGCGCAGATACGCAGTATTTT.

This clonotype was seen repeatedly, ten times or more. This chain uses TRBV3-1 with TRBJ1-1; D ambiguous. V lost 0 bases and J 3 bases, leaving 5 bases between the germline ends. This CDR3 is 13 amino acids long. CDR1 is LGHDT, CDR2 YNNKEL, per germline (reference sequence). For the CDR3, the DNA is TGTGCCAGCAGCCAAGATGGCTACACTGAAGCTTTCTTT. Protein sequence: CASSQDGYTEAFF.

This clonotype was counted ten times or more. CDR3 sequence (DNA): TGTGCCAGCAGCAGAAGACCGGGACAGTTCAACTATGGCTACACCTTC. Protein sequence: CASSRRPGQFNYGYTF. V and J are TRBV6-1 and TRBJ1-2, with 7 bases fitting TRBD1. Losses at the gene ends were 6 bases for V and 2 bases for J; bases not matched to a gene: 12. The CDR3 loop spans 16 amino acids. From germline, CDR1 is MNHNS and CDR2 SASEGT.

V and J are TRBV20-1 and TRBJ2-5; D possibly corresponds to TRBD1 (6 bases). V was shortened by 6 bases and J by 2 bases, with 16 bases between the two germline ends. From germline, CDR1 is DFQATT and CDR2 SNEGSKA (reference sequence). The CDR3 covers 14 residues. The chain's CDR3 is CSARKGDPQETQYF. The CDR3 nucleotides read TGCAGTGCCAGAAAGGGGGACCCTCAAGAGACCCAGTACTTC.

This clonotype was observed at least ten times. This chain connects TRBV7-9 to TRBJ2-1, with 10 bases identical to TRBD1. Losses at the gene ends were 4 bases for V and 1 base for J; bases not matched to a gene: 4. Germline CDR1 and CDR2: SEHNR and FQNEAQ (reference sequence). This CDR3 region has 16 residues. The CDR3 region has the DNA TGTGCCAGCAGCTCCGGGACAGGGGCGTCCTACAATGAGCAGTTCTTC. This sequence encodes CASSSGTGASYNEQFF.